This TCR beta chain comes out of a study of blood T cell repertoires in COVID-19. Turning to the study itself: From T cells, B-cell-depleted T cells, or PBMCs came the material, which was cDNA or gDNA.

Libraries were prepared by immunoSEQ multiplex PCR; TCRdb keeps only in-frame clonotypes and omits some of them. The data contain roughly 240,000 clones, roughly 85% of them singletons. The germline V gene has CDR1 SNHLY and CDR2 FYNNEI. Germline trimming cut 2 bases from V and 5 bases from J; bases unmatched to any gene: 10. This CDR3 has 16 residues. The chain recombines TRBV2 with TRBJ2-5; TRBD1 agrees at 8 bases. The TCR sequence derives from a man aged 45 to 65 with COVID-19, enrolled during active disease. Material: peripheral blood. The CDR3 region has the DNA TGTGCCAGCAGTGAACCGCCGGCAGGGGGCGTGGAGACCCAGTACTTC. Translation: CASSEPPAGGVETQYF.